The 28 T cell receptor beta chains below were found in one sample sequenced in a study of siplizumab effects on memory and regulatory T cells. Repertoires were generated with immunoSEQ multiplex PCR, while TCRdb's copy carries only in-frame clones and drops some. The sample holds around 100,000 clones, around 90% seen once. What was sequenced was non-Treg CD4+ T cells sorted from blood. These receptors were taken from a human donor in good health.

V is TRBV7-9 and J is TRBJ1-3, with D perhaps TRBD1 (6 bases). CDR3 length: 15 residues. Looked up from germline, CDR1 is SEHNR and CDR2 is FQNEAQ (reference sequence). Trimming left V 5 bases short and J 2 bases short, with 13 bases between. The CDR3 is CASSRGQFTGNTIYF. CDR3 DNA: TGTGCCAGCAGCCGTGGACAGTTTACTGGAAACACCATATATTTT.

This clone was picked up one time. The rearrangement uses TRBV4-2 and TRBJ2-2; 13 positions match TRBD2. This CDR3 contains 18 residues. V lost 1 base to trimming and J lost 8 bases; unmatched junction nucleotides: 10. Germline V lookup: CDR1 LGHNA, CDR2 YNFKEQ. The CDR3 nucleotides are TGTGCCAGCAGCCAAGGGGCCCGACTAGCGGGAGGATGGGGGGAGCTGTTTTTT. It specifies CASSQGARLAGGWGELFF.

The chain employs TRBV7-3 and TRBJ1-2; 8 nucleotides line up with TRBD1. The CDR3 length is 16 residues. CDR1 is SGHTA and CDR2 is FQGTGA in the germline V gene. V lost 0 bases and J lost 4; bases outside the gene matches: 7. CDR3 sequence (DNA): TGTGCCAGCAGCTTAACGGGTGGGGACAGGTCCTATGGCTACACCTTC. Encoded protein: CASSLTGGDRSYGYTF.

V gene TRBV6-5 combines with J gene TRBJ1-3, with no clear D. CDR1 and CDR2 from the germline V gene are MNHEY and SVGAGI. This CDR3 comprises 12 residues. The V end lost 6 bases, the J end lost 0 bases, and 3 bases lay between the germline ends. Here the CDR3 DNA reads TGTGCCAGCAGGTTCTCTGGAAACACCATATATTTT. Its translation is CASRFSGNTIYF.

The rearrangement links TRBV9 to TRBJ2-7; tentative D call: TRBD2 (6 bases). The ends were cut back, 1 base at V and 7 bases at J, with 21 bases in the middle. The CDR3 length is 16 residues. Per germline, CDR1 SGDLS and CDR2 YYNGEE. This CDR3 is CASSVSPTIAGGEQYF. CDR3 sequence (DNA): TGTGCCAGCAGCGTAAGTCCAACCATCGCAGGAGGGGAGCAGTACTTC.

The chain has TRBV4-2 and TRBJ1-5; D gene ambiguous. V was pared by 0 bases and J by 2 bases, with 5 bases between. The CDR3 runs to 14 residues. CDR1 and CDR2 from the germline V gene are LGHNA and YNFKEQ. CDR3 coding DNA: TGTGCCAGCAGCCAAGATAAAGGCAATCAGCCCCAGCATTTT. It yields the protein CASSQDKGNQPQHF.

The CDR3 reads CASSPQETQYF. CDR3 DNA: TGTGCCAGCAGCCCACAAGAGACCCAGTACTTC. The chain uses TRBV7-9 and TRBJ2-5; no firm D call. The germline V and J ends were trimmed by 5 bases and 2 bases, with 3 bases remaining between them. The CDR3 is 11 residues long. Germline V gene data show CDR1 as SEHNR and CDR2 as FQNEAQ (reference sequence).

The CDR3 region is CASSPGEMNTEAFF. The DNA of the CDR3 is TGTGCCAGCTCCCCAGGGGAGATGAACACTGAAGCTTTCTTT. The V and J genes are TRBV6-6 and TRBJ1-1; perhaps TRBD1 as D (6 bases). Trimming removed 8 bases at V and 0 bases at J, with 13 bases between. The germline CDR1 and CDR2 sequences are MNHNY and SVGAGI (reference sequence). This CDR3 has 14 residues.

V gene TRBV28 combines with J gene TRBJ1-4, with 7 bases lining up with TRBD1. The CDR3 spans 14 residues. The V segment lost 4 bases and the J segment 4 bases; nucleotides outside the gene matches: 3. CDR1 and CDR2 from the germline V gene are MDHEN and SYDVKM. CDR3 protein: CASSSGTVNEKLFF. DNA of the CDR3: TGTGCCAGCAGTTCTGGGACAGTTAATGAAAAACTGTTTTTT.

The CDR3, as DNA: TGCAGTGCTACCGCTATGGATGAGCAGTTCTTC. Translating gives CSATAMDEQFF. The chain couples TRBV20-1 to TRBJ2-1; D not certain. The CDR3 contains 11 residues. V lost 4 bases and J 8 bases, leaving 9 bases between the germline ends. In germline, CDR1 is DFQATT, CDR2 SNEGSKA (reference sequence).

This clone occurred once. The chain links TRBV27 to TRBJ1-1; 7 nucleotides agree with TRBD1. The CDR3 contains 13 residues. Germline V CDR1 and CDR2: MNHEY, SMNVEV (reference sequence). J was trimmed by 7 bases and V by 5 bases; bases with no gene match: 7. Written as DNA, the CDR3 is TGTGCCAGCAGTAGAGGGGGCCTGTATGAAGCTTTCTTT. Encoded protein: CASSRGGLYEAFF.

The J gene is TRBJ2-3, the V gene TRBV18, with TRBD2 matching over 8 bases. Germline-derived CDR1 and CDR2 are KGHSH and LQKENI. CDR3 length equals 16 residues. With V trimmed by 8 bases and J by 3 bases, 13 bases remained unmatched. The CDR3 DNA is TGTGCCAGCGAGGCCTCGAGCGGGAGTTGGACAGATACGCAGTATTTT. It is translated as CASEASSGSWTDTQYF.

The V call is TRBV11-1, the J call TRBJ2-1; possibly TRBD2 for D (5 bases). The V gene's germline CDR1 is SGHAT and CDR2 FQDESV (reference sequence). The CDR3 is 14 amino acids. V was trimmed by 5 bases and J by 0 bases, leaving 8 bases between them. The DNA of the CDR3 is TGTGCCAGCAGCGAGGGAAGCTCCTACAATGAGCAGTTCTTC. It codes for CASSEGSSYNEQFF.

The chain recombines TRBV9 with TRBJ2-7; TRBD1 might be the D (6 bases). The V end was cut by 0 bases, the J end by 5 bases, with 12 bases between. CDR3 length equals 14 residues. Germline V gene data show CDR1 as SGDLS and CDR2 as YYNGEE. CDR3 sequence (DNA): TGTGCCAGCAGCGTAGGACAGGTGTCCCACGAGCAGTACTTC. It encodes CASSVGQVSHEQYF.

This chain uses TRBV9 with TRBJ1-2; possibly TRBD1 for D (6 bases). The CDR3 length is 13 residues. The V end lost 0 bases, the J end lost 7 bases, and 10 bases lay between the germline ends. The V gene's germline CDR1 is SGDLS and CDR2 YYNGEE. CDR3 residues: CASSVVQGSGYTF. CDR3 in DNA: TGTGCCAGCAGCGTAGTACAGGGCTCTGGCTACACCTTC.

The rearrangement links TRBV23-1 to TRBJ1-4, with D unclear. Being an ORF, TRBV23-1 has a function that is uncertain. Trimming shortened V by 3 bases and J by 10 bases, and 15 bases separated the two germline ends. The CDR3 runs 14 residues. This CDR3 is CASSHRADSGKLFF. The DNA for the CDR3 is TGCGCCAGCAGTCATAGGGCGGATAGCGGAAAACTGTTTTTT.

The V and J genes are TRBV23-1 and TRBJ2-2; no definite D call. TRBV23-1 belongs to the ORF category, with a function that is uncertain. The CDR3 runs to 16 residues. V was shortened by 8 bases and J by 0 bases, with 16 bases between the two germline ends. The chain's CDR3 is CASATKGRTNTGELFF. DNA for the CDR3: TGCGCCAGCGCGACGAAGGGCAGAACGAACACCGGGGAGCTGTTTTTT.

The CDR3 is CASSFRTSGRGTGELFF. The CDR3 nucleotides are TGTGCCAGCAGCTTCCGGACTAGCGGGAGAGGCACCGGGGAGCTGTTTTTT. The chain carries TRBV11-3 and TRBJ2-2, with TRBD2 identical over 13 bases. Germline CDR1 is SGHNT and CDR2 is YENEEA. The CDR3 runs 17 residues. With V trimmed by 3 bases and J by 4 bases, 5 bases remained unmatched.

The chain carries TRBV6-6 and TRBJ2-7, with 9 bases aligning to TRBD1. Germline values: CDR1 MNHNY, CDR2 SVGAGI (reference sequence). The CDR3 length is 14 residues. The ends lost 4 bases at V and 6 bases at J; junction bases unmatched: 7. The CDR3 here is CASSWGTGRAEQYF. In DNA form, the CDR3 reads TGTGCCAGCAGTTGGGGGACAGGGCGGGCCGAGCAGTACTTC.

This clone occurred once. The chain links TRBV6-5 to TRBJ2-1; possibly TRBD1 or TRBD2 for D (5 bases each). The ends were cut back, 5 bases at V and 7 bases at J, with 15 bases in the middle. Germline lookup yields CDR1 MNHEY and CDR2 SVGAGI. The CDR3 has 14 residues. This chain's CDR3 is CASSPRQRRNEQFF. DNA for the CDR3: TGTGCCAGCAGTCCGCGACAGAGGAGGAATGAGCAGTTCTTC.

The CDR3 sequence: CASSAGTGSTDTQYF. Here the CDR3 DNA reads TGTGCCAGCAGCGCCGGGACAGGAAGCACAGATACGCAGTATTTT. The chain recombines TRBV7-9 with TRBJ2-3; 8 positions match TRBD1. The CDR3 is 15 residues long. From germline, CDR1 is SEHNR and CDR2 FQNEAQ (reference sequence). The J segment lost 0 bases and the V segment lost 5 bases, leaving 4 bases of the junction unmatched. Based on the CDR3 plus reference TRBV7-9 and TRBJ2-3, the full variable domain is DTGVSQNPRHKITKRGQNVTFRCDPISEHNRLYWYRQTLGQGPEFLTYFQNEAQLEKSRLLSDRFSAERPKGSFSTLEIQRTEQGDSAMYLCASSAGTGSTDTQYFGPGTRLTVL.

The chain links TRBV25-1 to TRBJ1-1, with D unresolved. The germline CDR1 and CDR2 sequences are MGHDK and SYGVNS. Trimming took off 5 bases at V and 12 bases at J, with 22 bases between the two ends. The CDR3 runs 14 residues. For the CDR3, the DNA is TGTGCCAGCAGTCCGCCCTTTGGCAGCCTTGAGACTTTCTTT. Encoded protein: CASSPPFGSLETFF.

The genes are TRBV7-3 and TRBJ2-5; 15 bases agree with TRBD2. Germline values: CDR1 SGHTA, CDR2 FQGTGA. This CDR3 is built from 16 residues. V was clipped by 5 bases and J by 4 bases; unmatched bases: 5. The CDR3: CASSPKGLAGGETQYF. The DNA for the CDR3 is TGTGCCAGCAGCCCGAAGGGACTAGCGGGAGGAGAGACCCAGTACTTC. Supplemented by reference TRBV7-3 and TRBJ2-5, the full variable domain reads GAGVSQTPSNKVTEKGKYVELRCDPISGHTALYWYRQSLGQGPEFLIYFQGTGAADDSGLPNDRFFAVRPEGSVSTLKIQRTERGDSAVYLCASSPKGLAGGETQYFGPGTRLLVL.

The J gene is TRBJ2-7, the V gene TRBV7-3; D not certain. This CDR3 is built from 13 residues. V dropped 3 bases and J dropped 5 bases, with 11 bases sitting between them. From germline, CDR1 is SGHTA and CDR2 FQGTGA. The CDR3 DNA reads TGTGCCAGCAGCTTCTCTTCCGGCGACGAGCAGTACTTC. Amino acid sequence: CASSFSSGDEQYF.

The chain combines TRBV28 with TRBJ1-3; D not resolved. CDR1 and CDR2 (germline): MDHEN, SYDVKM. The CDR3 has 13 amino acids. Trimming removed 2 bases from V and 7 bases from J, with 9 bases in between. The CDR3 DNA follows: TGTGCCAGCAGTTTAATGCGTTGGAACACCATATATTTT. Amino acids: CASSLMRWNTIYF. The entire variable domain, with the rest obtained from reference TRBV28 and TRBJ1-3, is as follows: DVKVTQSSRYLVKRTGEKVFLECVQDMDHENMFWYRQDPGLGLRLIYFSYDVKMKEKGDIPEGYSVSREKKERFSLILESASTNQTSMYLCASSLMRWNTIYFGEGSWLTVV.

J is TRBJ1-4 and V is TRBV4-3, with TRBD1 matching over 9 bases. The germline gives CDR1 LGHNA, CDR2 YSLEER. This CDR3 has 16 residues. The trim removed 0 bases at V and 11 bases at J, leaving 10 bases unmatched. The DNA of the CDR3 is TGCGCCAGCAGCCAAGATACCGGGACAGGGTGGGACAAACTGTTTTTT. It yields the protein CASSQDTGTGWDKLFF.

This chain uses TRBV7-9 with TRBJ2-4; 8 nucleotides align to TRBD2. Germline loops: CDR1 SEHNR, CDR2 FQNEAQ (reference sequence). CDR3 size: 17 residues. V trimming: 1 base; J trimming: 5 bases; junction bases outside the gene matches: 10. CDR3 sequence reads: CASSLGARAGVQNIQYF. The CDR3 DNA follows: TGTGCCAGCAGCTTAGGGGCTCGAGCGGGAGTACAAAACATTCAGTACTTC.

The chain combines TRBV15 with TRBJ1-2; D is uncertain. Germline CDR1 is LNHNV and CDR2 is YYDKDF (reference sequence). Between the trimmed V and J ends, which lost 2 bases and 0 bases, there was a span of 22 bases. The length of the CDR3 is 19 residues. The CDR3 region is CATSRPPGGSEKTNYGYTF. CDR3 bases: TGTGCCACCAGCAGACCCCCCGGCGGCAGCGAAAAAACTAACTATGGCTACACCTTC.